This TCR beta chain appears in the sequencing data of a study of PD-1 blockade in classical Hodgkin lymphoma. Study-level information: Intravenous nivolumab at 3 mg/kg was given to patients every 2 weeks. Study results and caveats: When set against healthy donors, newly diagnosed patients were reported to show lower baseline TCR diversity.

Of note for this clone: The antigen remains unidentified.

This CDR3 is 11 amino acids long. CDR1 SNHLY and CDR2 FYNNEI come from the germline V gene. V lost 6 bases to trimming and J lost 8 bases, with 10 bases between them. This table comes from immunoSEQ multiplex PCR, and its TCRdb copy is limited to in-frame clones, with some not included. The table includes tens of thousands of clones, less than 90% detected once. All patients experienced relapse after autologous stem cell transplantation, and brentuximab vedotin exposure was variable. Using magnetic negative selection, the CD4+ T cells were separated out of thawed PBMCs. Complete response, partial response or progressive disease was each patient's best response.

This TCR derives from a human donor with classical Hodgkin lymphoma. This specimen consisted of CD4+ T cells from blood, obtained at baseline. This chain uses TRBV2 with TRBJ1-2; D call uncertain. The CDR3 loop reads CASSATDGYTF. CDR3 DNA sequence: TGTGCCAGCAGCGCTACAGACGGCTACACCTTC.